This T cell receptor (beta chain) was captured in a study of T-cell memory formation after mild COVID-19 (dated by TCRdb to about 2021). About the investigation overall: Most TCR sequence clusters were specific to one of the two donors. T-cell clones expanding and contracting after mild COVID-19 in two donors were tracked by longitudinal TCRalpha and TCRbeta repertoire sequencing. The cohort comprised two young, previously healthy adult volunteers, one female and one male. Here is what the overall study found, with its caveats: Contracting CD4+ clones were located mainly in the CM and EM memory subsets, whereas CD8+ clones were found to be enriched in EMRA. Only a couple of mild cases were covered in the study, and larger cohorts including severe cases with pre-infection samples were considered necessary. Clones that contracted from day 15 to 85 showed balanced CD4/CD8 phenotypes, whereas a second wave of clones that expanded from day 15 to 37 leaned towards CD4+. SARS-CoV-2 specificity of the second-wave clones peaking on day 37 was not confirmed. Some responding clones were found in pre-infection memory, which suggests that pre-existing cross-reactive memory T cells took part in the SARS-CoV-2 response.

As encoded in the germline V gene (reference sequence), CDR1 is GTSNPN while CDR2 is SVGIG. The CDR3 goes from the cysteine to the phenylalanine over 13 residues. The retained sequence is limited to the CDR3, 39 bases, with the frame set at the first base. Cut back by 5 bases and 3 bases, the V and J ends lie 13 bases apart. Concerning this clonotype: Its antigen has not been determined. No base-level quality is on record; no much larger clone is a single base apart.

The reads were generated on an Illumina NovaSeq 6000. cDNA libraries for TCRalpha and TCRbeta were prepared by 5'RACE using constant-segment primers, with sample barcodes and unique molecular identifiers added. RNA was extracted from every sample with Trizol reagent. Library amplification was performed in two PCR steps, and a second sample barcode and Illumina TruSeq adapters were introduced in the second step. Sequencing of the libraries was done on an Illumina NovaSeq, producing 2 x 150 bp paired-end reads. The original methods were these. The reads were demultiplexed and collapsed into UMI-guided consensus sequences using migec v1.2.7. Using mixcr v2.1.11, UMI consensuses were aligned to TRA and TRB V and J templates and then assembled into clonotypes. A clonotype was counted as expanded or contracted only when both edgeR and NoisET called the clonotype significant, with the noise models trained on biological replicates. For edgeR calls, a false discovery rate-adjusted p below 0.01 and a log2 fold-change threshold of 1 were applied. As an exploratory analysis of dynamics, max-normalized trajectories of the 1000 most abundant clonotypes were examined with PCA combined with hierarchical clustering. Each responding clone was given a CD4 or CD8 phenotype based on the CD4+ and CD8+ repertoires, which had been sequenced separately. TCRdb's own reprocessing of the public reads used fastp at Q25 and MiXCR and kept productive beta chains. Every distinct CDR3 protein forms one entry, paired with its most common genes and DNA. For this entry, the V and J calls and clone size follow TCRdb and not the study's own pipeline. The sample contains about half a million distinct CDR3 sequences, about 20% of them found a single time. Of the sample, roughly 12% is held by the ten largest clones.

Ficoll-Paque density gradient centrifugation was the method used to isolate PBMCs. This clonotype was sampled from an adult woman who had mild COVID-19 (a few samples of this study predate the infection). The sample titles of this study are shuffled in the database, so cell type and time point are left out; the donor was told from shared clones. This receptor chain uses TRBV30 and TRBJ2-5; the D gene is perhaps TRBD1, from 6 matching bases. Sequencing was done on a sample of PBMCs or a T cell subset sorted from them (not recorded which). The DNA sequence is TGTGCCTGGGACACAGGGTCGAAAGAGACCCAGTACTTC. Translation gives CAWDTGSKETQYF.